The rows below give T cell receptor beta chains drawn from one sample of a study of cytomegalovirus exposure and HLA in healthy donors. Repertoires were generated with immunoSEQ multiplex PCR, while TCRdb's copy carries only in-frame clones and drops some. Here the sample spans fewer than 250,000 clones, 70% to 80% being singletons. The material sequenced was PBMCs. The receptors come from a woman aged 45-65 years in good health and CMV-seronegative. CDR3s leave out the opening cysteine and the closing phenylalanine or tryptophan. A D gene is named only where the DNA matches it firmly.

TRBV7-6	-	ASSLAGQTKEKLF
TRBV2	-	ASSVMTPQETQY
TRBV7-9	-	ASSHSFTDEQY
TRBV7-2	-	ASSPRTAYGYT
TRBV9	TRBD2	ASSATSGPYEQY
TRBV28	-	ASSPTGALYEQY
TRBV5-4	-	ASSLILARETQY
TRBV19	-	ATTAIKQGRPSNQPQH
TRBV9	-	ASSVAAGVRTEAF
TRBV5-6	TRBD1	ASSLGGGWGYT
TRBV5-1	TRBD2	ASSGGGTRSDTQY
TRBV6-1	-	ASSERRMNTEAF
TRBV7-8	TRBD2	ASRFSNPGLAGSGYEQY
TRBV4-1	TRBD1	ASSQRDRVNHGYT
TRBV2	-	ASSERERDMYNEQF
TRBV12-2	-	ASRSPPRSGGPPDTQY
TRBV10-3	TRBD1	AISFTQGAEAF
TRBV5-6	TRBD1	ASSFSRGNQPQH
TRBV27	TRBD2	ASSSGTSGSSEQF
TRBV5-1	TRBD2	ASSQGTSGSPQY
TRBV6-1	TRBD2	ASSEMGLAGYQETQY
TRBV5-4	TRBD1	ASNMGTGTGTSSEPQH
TRBV27	TRBD2	ASRPSGSSYEQY
TRBV9	-	ASSGGRPQETQY
TRBV6-5	-	ASSSPGDMNTEAF
TRBV5-1	TRBD2	ASSLGTSGRAFEQF
TRBV18	-	ASSRRQGVGGETQY
TRBV27	-	ASSLWTREKLF
TRBV6-1	TRBD1	ASSPLQGAYEQY
TRBV4-2	TRBD1	ASSRQGGTGELF
TRBV15	-	ATSSSGTVNQPQH
TRBV2	-	ASSDNSNQPQH
TRBV7-9	-	ASSGGDQPQH
TRBV6-1	TRBD1	ASNARDRISYGYT
TRBV6-5	TRBD2	ASSFGLAVLTDTQY
TRBV6-1	TRBD1	ATGQGRLTEAF
TRBV6-1	-	ASRITQGTDEQF
TRBV4-3	-	ASSQVATDTQY
TRBV7-9	TRBD1	ASSPKTGDKSSYEQY
TRBV6-1	TRBD1	ASRRQGNYEQY
TRBV13	-	ASSSRTYEQY
TRBV28	-	ASSQTGGGYGYT
TRBV18	TRBD1	ASSPVGQGAPGYT
TRBV20-1	-	SAANLEQY
TRBV7-3	-	ASSASGSTNTEAF
TRBV11-2	-	ASSPGQSDEQF
TRBV18	-	ASSPSGILLAKNIQY
TRBV5-1	-	ASSLAVVNEAF
TRBV14	TRBD2	ASSQSRTSGRTGELF